The 27 T cell receptor beta chains reported below all come from one sample, sequenced in a study of early T cells in non-severe SARS-CoV-2 infection. A single record per CDR3 protein comes from TCRdb applying MiXCR to the 5' RACE reads. Of roughly 100,000 distinct CDR3 sequences listed, over 9.5% are singletons. The sequencing here drew on whole blood, taken at baseline. The receptors here all came from an adult who was a healthcare worker with PCR-confirmed SARS-CoV-2 infection or an uninfected control (not recorded which).

The rearrangement joins TRBV5-1 to TRBJ1-4; D uncertain. Germline values: CDR1 SGHRS, CDR2 YFSETQ. V was trimmed by 2 bases and J by 0 bases, leaving 8 bases between them. The CDR3 has 15 amino acids. Here the CDR3 DNA reads TGCGCCAGCAGCTTTATGGGTGCAACTAATGAAAAACTGTTTTTT. This codes for CASSFMGATNEKLFF.

V and J are TRBV7-2 and TRBJ2-7, with D possibly TRBD1 on 5 matching bases. CDR3 length: 13 residues. CDR1 SGHTA and CDR2 FQGNSA come from the germline V gene. V was clipped by 5 bases and J by 3 bases, with 11 bases between them. The CDR3 protein is CASSSRALYEQYF. The CDR3 DNA reads as TGTGCCAGCAGCAGCAGGGCTCTCTACGAGCAGTACTTC.

As concerns this clonotype: The junction and the germline gene differ at one end; a read error may be behind it. CDR3 loop: CVSSMPGGDFGDTQYF. The CDR3 DNA sequence: TGTGTCAGTAGTATGCCAGGGGGCGACTTTGGAGATACGCAGTATTTT. The chain links TRBV19 to TRBJ2-3; 8 nucleotides line up with TRBD1. Looked up from germline, CDR1 is LNHDA and CDR2 is SQIVND (reference sequence). The CDR3 contains 16 residues.

The V call is TRBV11-2, the J call TRBJ1-1; D not resolved. Germline CDR1 is SGHAT and CDR2 is FQNNGV. V was cut by 0 bases and J by 8 bases, with 16 bases left in between. The CDR3 is 15 amino acids. CDR3 region: CASSLDRGPPGEAFF. CDR3 sequence (DNA): TGTGCCAGCAGCTTAGATCGCGGGCCCCCTGGGGAAGCTTTCTTT.

The V gene is TRBV7-6, the J gene TRBJ2-5; TRBD1 or TRBD2 may be the D gene (5 bases each). From germline, CDR1 is SGHVS and CDR2 FNYEAQ. This CDR3 is built from 17 residues. V lost 5 bases to trimming and J lost 4 bases, with 23 bases between them. CDR3 sequence: CASSSRVTSLAGETQYF. CDR3 coding DNA: TGTGCCAGCAGCAGCAGGGTGACCAGCCTAGCTGGAGAGACCCAGTACTTC.

This clonotype showed up just a few times. The genes are TRBV12-3 or TRBV12-4 and TRBJ2-7, with D possibly matching TRBD1 (6 bases). The CDR3 covers 13 residues. V lost 6 bases and J 6 bases, leaving 15 bases between the germline ends. The CDR3 region is CASSRGTGSEQYF. The CDR3 nucleotides are TGTGCCAGCAGCCGTGGAACAGGGTCCGAGCAGTACTTC.

This clonotype appeared many times. This chain links TRBV21-1 with TRBJ1-5; TRBD1 is the table's D call, not checked against the DNA. TRBV21-1 is termed a pseudogene. The CDR3 is 15 residues long. CDR3 DNA sequence: TGTGCCAGCCCCCTCAGTGCCTGGGGGAATCAGCCCCAGCATTTT. It encodes CASPLSAWGNQPQHF.

V gene TRBV20-1 combines with J gene TRBJ2-7; 14 positions match TRBD2. With 4 bases clipped from V and 3 bases from J, the junction kept 5 bases outside the gene matches. Germline V CDR1 and CDR2: DFQATT, SNEGSKA (reference sequence). CDR3 size: 15 residues. In DNA form, the CDR3 reads TGCAGTGCTAACTCCGGGACTAGCGGGAGCTACGAGCAGTACTTC. Amino acids: CSANSGTSGSYEQYF.

This rearrangement joins TRBV20-1 to TRBJ1-1; 9 positions match TRBD1. Germline CDR1 reads DFQATT; CDR2 reads SNEGSKA (reference sequence). The CDR3 is made up of 15 amino acids. The trim removed 3 bases at V and 11 bases at J, leaving 16 bases unmatched. The CDR3: CSASRGQGLHGEAFF. CDR3 sequence (DNA): TGCAGTGCTAGCCGTGGACAGGGGCTCCATGGGGAGGCTTTCTTT.

The V and J genes are TRBV3-1 and TRBJ2-3, with D perhaps matching TRBD1 (6 bases). The CDR3 runs 14 residues. V lost 2 bases and J lost 4, with 10 bases in between. In germline, CDR1 is LGHDT, CDR2 YNNKEL (reference sequence). The CDR3 DNA sequence: TGTGCCAGCAGCCAACAGGGGTGGGCAGATACGCAGTATTTT. Amino acid sequence: CASSQQGWADTQYF.

V and J are TRBV5-1 and TRBJ2-7; a possible D gene is TRBD2 (7 bases). The CDR3 has 14 residues. Germline CDR1 reads SGHRS; CDR2 reads YFSETQ. The V end was cut by 0 bases, the J end by 5 bases, with 12 bases between. CDR3 protein: CASSLEGGRDEQYF. The CDR3 nucleotides are TGCGCCAGCAGCTTGGAGGGGGGGCGCGACGAGCAGTACTTC. Based on the CDR3 plus reference TRBV5-1 and TRBJ2-7, the full variable domain is KAGVTQTPRYLIKTRGQQVTLSCSPISGHRSVSWYQQTPGQGLQFLFEYFSETQRNKGNFPGRFSGRQFSNSRSEMNVSTLELGDSALYLCASSLEGGRDEQYFGPGTRLTVT.

Many counts were recorded for this clonotype. The V call is TRBV20-1, the J call TRBJ1-1, with D perhaps TRBD1 (5 bases). In germline, CDR1 is DFQATT, CDR2 SNEGSKA (reference sequence). The V gene lost 1 base and the J gene lost 2 bases, with 8 bases spanning the gap. CDR3 length: 13 amino acids. The CDR3 DNA reads TGCAGTGCTAGAGGACAGACAAACACTGAAGCTTTCTTT. Amino acid sequence: CSARGQTNTEAFF.

In the case of this clonotype: Germline is not matched at one junction end, which may reflect a read error. This rearrangement joins TRBV20-1 to TRBJ2-3, with 7 bases matching TRBD2. The germline V gene encodes CDR1 DFQATT and CDR2 SNEGSKA (reference sequence). The length of the CDR3 is 14 residues. CDR3 residues: CSVRGGGRGDTQYF. The CDR3 DNA reads TGCAGTGTTAGAGGCGGGGGAAGGGGAGATACGCAGTATTTT.

This clonotype was seen a handful of times. The gene calls are TRBV2 and TRBJ2-5, with TRBD2 as a possible D gene (6 bases). The V end was cut by 6 bases, the J end by 0 bases, with 11 bases between. Germline CDR1 reads SNHLY; CDR2 reads FYNNEI. This CDR3 has 14 amino acids. The CDR3 protein is CASSQEGYQETQYF. CDR3 nucleotide sequence: TGTGCCAGCAGCCAGGAGGGTTACCAAGAGACCCAGTACTTC.

The chain joins TRBV28 to TRBJ1-2; D may be TRBD1 (6 bases). V shed 6 bases and J shed 8 bases, with 10 bases lying between them. Per the germline V gene, CDR1 is MDHEN and CDR2 is SYDVKM. This CDR3 spans 11 amino acids. Written as DNA, the CDR3 is TGTGCCAGCAGCCTTCAGGGGGGCTACACCTTC. Protein sequence: CASSLQGGYTF.

This chain connects TRBV5-4 to TRBJ2-2; D may be TRBD1 or TRBD2 (6 bases each). V lost 2 bases, J lost 10 bases, and 18 bases lay in between. This CDR3 contains 15 residues. Germline CDR1 is SGHNT and CDR2 is YYREEE (reference sequence). The DNA for the CDR3 is TGTGCCAGCAGCTTCCCGGGGGCCCCGAGAGAGGAGCTGTTTTTT. Its translation: CASSFPGAPREELFF. Looking up the rest from reference TRBV5-4 and TRBJ2-2 gives the full variable domain: ETGVTQSPTHLIKTRGQQVTLRCSSQSGHNTVSWYQQALGQGPQFIFQYYREEENGRGNFPPRFSGLQFPNYSSELNVNALELDDSALYLCASSFPGAPREELFFGEGSRLTVL.

This clonotype was detected many times. The chain is built from TRBV29-1 and TRBJ2-5; TRBD2 might be the D (5 bases). V was trimmed by 5 bases and J by 1 base, leaving 8 bases between them. CDR3 length: 12 residues. Germline CDR1 SQVTM, CDR2 ANQGSEA. CDR3 DNA sequence: TGCAGCGTTTCGAGGGCCCAAGAGACCCAGTACTTC. Protein sequence: CSVSRAQETQYF. The whole variable domain, filled in from reference TRBV29-1 and TRBJ2-5, reads SAVISQKPSRDICQRGTSLTIQCQVDSQVTMMFWYRQQPGQSLTLIATANQGSEATYESGFVIDKFPISRPNLTFSTLTVSNMSPEDSSIYLCSVSRAQETQYFGPGTRLLVL.

V gene TRBV3-1 combines with J gene TRBJ2-1; 10 nucleotides line up with TRBD2. The J segment lost 8 bases and the V segment lost 4 bases, leaving 8 bases of the junction unmatched. The CDR3 runs 15 residues. Germline V gene data show CDR1 as LGHDT and CDR2 as YNNKEL (reference sequence). In nucleotides, the CDR3 is TGTGCCAGCAGCCCTAAGGGGCTAGCGGGAGATGAGCAGTTCTTC. It specifies CASSPKGLAGDEQFF.

The CDR3 reads CASSVYITNEKLFF. CDR3 in DNA: TGTGCCAGCAGCGTCTACATAACTAATGAAAAACTGTTTTTT. V is TRBV9 and J is TRBJ1-4; D not certain. Trimming removed 2 bases from V and 1 base from J, with 6 bases in between. Germline CDR1 SGDLS, CDR2 YYNGEE. The CDR3 is 14 amino acids.

This clonotype was seen only a few times. The chain is built from TRBV7-8 and TRBJ1-2; a possible D gene is TRBD1 (5 bases). Trimming removed 1 base from V and 4 bases from J, with 7 bases in between. Germline CDR1 reads SGHVS; CDR2 reads FQNEAQ. The CDR3 loop spans 13 amino acids. CDR3 coding DNA: TGTGCCAGCAGCTTAGGACAGTCCTATGGCTACACCTTC. The encoded protein is CASSLGQSYGYTF.

The sample holds a few counts of this clonotype. The chain recombines TRBV11-1 with TRBJ1-4, with D tentatively TRBD1 (5 bases). In germline, CDR1 is SGHAT, CDR2 FQDESV (reference sequence). This CDR3 spans 16 amino acids. The V end was cut by 7 bases, the J end by 5 bases, with 20 bases between. The CDR3 protein is CASIRDGHTINEKLFF. In DNA, the CDR3 is TGTGCCAGCATCCGAGATGGACATACTATCAATGAAAAACTGTTTTTT.

This chain joins TRBV6-2 or TRBV6-3 and TRBJ1-5; 7 bases are shared with TRBD1. Trimming at V came to 6 bases and at J to 1 base, leaving 0 bases not matched to a gene. Germline CDR1 and CDR2: MNHEY and SVGEGT. This CDR3 comprises 13 residues. The CDR3 loop reads CASRTGSNQPQHF. Here the CDR3 DNA reads TGTGCCAGCAGGACAGGGAGCAATCAGCCCCAGCATTTT.

This clonotype came up a few times. The chain recombines TRBV5-1 with TRBJ2-5, with D unresolved. This CDR3 is built from 13 residues. The germline CDR1 and CDR2 sequences are SGHRS and YFSETQ. Trimming stripped 2 bases from V and 5 bases from J, with 10 bases between. CDR3 sequence reads: CASSLGGPETQYF. CDR3 nucleotide sequence: TGCGCCAGCAGCTTAGGCGGCCCTGAGACCCAGTACTTC.

V is TRBV19 and J is TRBJ2-6; the D is unclear. CDR3 length: 13 residues. CDR1 LNHDA and CDR2 SQIVND come from the germline V gene (reference sequence). The ends were cut back, 7 bases at V and 0 bases at J, with 4 bases in the middle. The CDR3 bases are TGTGCCAGTACCCTCTCTGGGGCCAACGTCCTGACTTTC. Translation gives CASTLSGANVLTF.

A few counts support this clonotype. V usage is TRBV27 and J usage is TRBJ1-4; D is unresolved. CDR3 length: 15 amino acids. Trimming shortened V by 6 bases and J by 7 bases, and 18 bases separated the two germline ends. The germline V gene has CDR1 MNHEY and CDR2 SMNVEV (reference sequence). The CDR3 DNA follows: TGTGCCAGCAGCGTAACCCGGGCGTCGGGTGAAAAACTGTTTTTT. Translating it yields CASSVTRASGEKLFF.

This clonotype occurred many times. The chain is built from TRBV20-1 and TRBJ2-1, with D tentatively TRBD2 (5 bases). CDR1 is DFQATT, CDR2 SNEGSKA, per germline (reference sequence). Trimming cost V 3 bases and J 0 bases, with 9 bases left between them. The CDR3 contains 14 residues. The CDR3: CSASRDFSYNEQFF. The CDR3 DNA is TGCAGTGCTAGTCGGGATTTCTCCTACAATGAGCAGTTCTTC.

The V call is TRBV10-3, the J call TRBJ2-3; D gene ambiguous. Germline V gene data show CDR1 as ENHRY and CDR2 as SYGVKD. The V gene lost 6 bases and the J gene lost 6 bases, with 16 bases spanning the gap. The CDR3 runs 14 residues. The CDR3 loop is CAIRGMYLDDTQYF. The CDR3 DNA reads TGTGCCATCAGGGGAATGTATCTGGATGATACGCAGTATTTT.